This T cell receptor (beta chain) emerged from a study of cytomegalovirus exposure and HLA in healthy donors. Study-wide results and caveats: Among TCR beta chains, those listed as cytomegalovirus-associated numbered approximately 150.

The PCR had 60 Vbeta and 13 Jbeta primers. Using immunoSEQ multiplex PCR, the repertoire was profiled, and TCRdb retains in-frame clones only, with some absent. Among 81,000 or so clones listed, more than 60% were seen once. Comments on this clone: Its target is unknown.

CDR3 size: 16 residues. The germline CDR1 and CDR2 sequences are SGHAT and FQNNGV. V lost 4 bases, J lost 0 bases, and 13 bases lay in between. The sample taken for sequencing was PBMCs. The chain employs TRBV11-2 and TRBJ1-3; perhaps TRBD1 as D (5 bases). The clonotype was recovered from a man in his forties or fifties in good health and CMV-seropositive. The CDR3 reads CASSSPGLPSGNTIYF. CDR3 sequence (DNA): TGTGCCAGCAGCTCACCGGGACTCCCCTCTGGAAACACCATATATTTT.